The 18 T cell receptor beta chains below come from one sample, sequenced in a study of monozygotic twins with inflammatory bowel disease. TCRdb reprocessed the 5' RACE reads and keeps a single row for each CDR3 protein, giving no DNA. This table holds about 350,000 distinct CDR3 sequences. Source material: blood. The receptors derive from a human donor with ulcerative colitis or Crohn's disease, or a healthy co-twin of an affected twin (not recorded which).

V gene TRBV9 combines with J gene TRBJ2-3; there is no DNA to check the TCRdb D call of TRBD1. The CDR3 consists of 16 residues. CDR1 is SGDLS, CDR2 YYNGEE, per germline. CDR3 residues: CASSPFGAGFTDTQYF.

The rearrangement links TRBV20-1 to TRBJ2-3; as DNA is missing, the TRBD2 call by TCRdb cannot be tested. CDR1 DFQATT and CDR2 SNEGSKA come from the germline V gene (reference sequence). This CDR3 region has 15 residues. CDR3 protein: CSARYSGRITDTQYF.

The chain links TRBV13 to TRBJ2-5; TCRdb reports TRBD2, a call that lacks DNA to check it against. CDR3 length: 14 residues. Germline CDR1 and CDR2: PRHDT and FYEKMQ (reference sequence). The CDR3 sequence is CASLAQGDQETQYF.

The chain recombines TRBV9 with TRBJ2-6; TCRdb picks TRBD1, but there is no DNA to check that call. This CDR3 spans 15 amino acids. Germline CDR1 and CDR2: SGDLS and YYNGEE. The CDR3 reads CASSGRGPGANVLTF.

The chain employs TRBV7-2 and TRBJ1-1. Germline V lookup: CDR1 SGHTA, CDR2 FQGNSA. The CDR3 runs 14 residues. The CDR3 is CASSLVRGILEAFF.

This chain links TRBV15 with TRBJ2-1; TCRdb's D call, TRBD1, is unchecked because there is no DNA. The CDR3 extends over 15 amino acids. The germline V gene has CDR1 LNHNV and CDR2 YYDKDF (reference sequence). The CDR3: CATSRSRDRYNEQFF.

Here the CDR3 reads CASSNDLGLVYGNEQFF. The gene calls are TRBV7-2 and TRBJ2-1; TCRdb picks TRBD2, but there is no DNA to check that call. The length of the CDR3 is 17 residues. Germline V CDR1 and CDR2: SGHTA, FQGNSA.

CDR3 region: CASSYSEAVNSPLHF. The genes are TRBV6-5 and TRBJ1-6. The CDR3 runs 15 residues. Per the germline V gene, CDR1 is MNHEY and CDR2 is SVGAGI.

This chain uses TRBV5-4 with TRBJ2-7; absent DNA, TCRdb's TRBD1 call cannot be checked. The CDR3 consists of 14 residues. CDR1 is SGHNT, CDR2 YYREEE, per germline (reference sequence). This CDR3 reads CASSWDTRGREQYF.

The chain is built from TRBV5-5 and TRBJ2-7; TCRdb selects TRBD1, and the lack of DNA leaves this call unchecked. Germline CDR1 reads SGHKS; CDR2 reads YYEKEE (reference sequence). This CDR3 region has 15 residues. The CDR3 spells CASSQRQGYRYEQYF.

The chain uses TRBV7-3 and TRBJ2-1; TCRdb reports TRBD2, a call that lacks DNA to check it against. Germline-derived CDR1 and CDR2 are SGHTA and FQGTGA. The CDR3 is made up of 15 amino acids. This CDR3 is CASSPSGESGYEQFF. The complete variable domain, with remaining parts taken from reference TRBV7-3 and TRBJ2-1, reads GAGVSQTPSNKVTEKGKYVELRCDPISGHTALYWYRQSLGQGPEFLIYFQGTGAADDSGLPNDRFFAVRPEGSVSTLKIQRTERGDSAVYLCASSPSGESGYEQFFGPGTRLTVL.

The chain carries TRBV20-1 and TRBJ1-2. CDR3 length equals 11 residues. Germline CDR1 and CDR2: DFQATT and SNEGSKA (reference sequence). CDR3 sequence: CSAGSTEGYTF.

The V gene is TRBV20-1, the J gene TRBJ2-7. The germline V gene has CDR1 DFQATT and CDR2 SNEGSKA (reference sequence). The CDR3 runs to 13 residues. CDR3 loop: CSARIQSKYEQYF.

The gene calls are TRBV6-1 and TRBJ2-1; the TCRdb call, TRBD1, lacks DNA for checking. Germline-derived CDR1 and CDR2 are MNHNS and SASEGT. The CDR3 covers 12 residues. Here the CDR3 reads CASSDWALKQFF.

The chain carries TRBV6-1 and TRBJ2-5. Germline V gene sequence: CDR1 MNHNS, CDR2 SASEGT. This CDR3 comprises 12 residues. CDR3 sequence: CASGVGQETQYF.

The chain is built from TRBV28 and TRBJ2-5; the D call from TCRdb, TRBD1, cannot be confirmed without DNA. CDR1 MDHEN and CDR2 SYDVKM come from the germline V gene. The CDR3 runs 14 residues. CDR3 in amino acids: CASSLSGGAETQYF.

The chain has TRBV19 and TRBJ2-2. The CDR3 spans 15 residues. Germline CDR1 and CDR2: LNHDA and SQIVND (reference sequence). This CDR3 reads CASSPLPANTGELFF.

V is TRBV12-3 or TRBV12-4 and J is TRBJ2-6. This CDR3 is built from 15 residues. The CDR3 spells CASSRQGTGANVLTF.